One and the same sample provided the 21 T cell receptor beta chains below, sequenced in a study of CDR3 diversity in severe acne. MiXCR, applied by TCRdb to the PCR reads, yields one record per CDR3 protein. This sample has roughly 79,000 distinct CDR3 sequences, with approximately 54% found just once. Sequenced material: blood. Receptors originate from a male donor with severe acne vulgaris.

Ten or more counts support this clonotype. The chain joins TRBV6-5 to TRBJ1-3, with D possibly being TRBD1 (5 bases). This CDR3 has 14 amino acids. The ends were cut back, 7 bases at V and 2 bases at J, with 12 bases in the middle. Germline V gene sequence: CDR1 MNHEY, CDR2 SVGAGI. The CDR3 DNA reads TGTGCCAGCACCCAGGGATGGGCTGGAAACACCATATATTTT. Its translation: CASTQGWAGNTIYF.

V is TRBV12-3 or TRBV12-4 and J is TRBJ2-1; 9 nucleotides align to TRBD2. The CDR3 totals 15 residues. V lost 3 bases and J lost 6; bases outside the gene matches: 6. The CDR3 DNA reads as TGTGCCAGCAGTTTGGCTAGCGGGACGGGCAATGAGCAGTTCTTC. It yields the protein CASSLASGTGNEQFF.

The rearrangement uses TRBV10-3 and TRBJ2-5; a weak D match, TRBD2 (6 bases). CDR1 and CDR2 from the germline V gene are ENHRY and SYGVKD. The CDR3 runs to 13 residues. Trimming removed 6 bases at V and 3 bases at J, with 11 bases between. CDR3: CAIRPGEEETQYF. For the CDR3, the DNA is TGTGCCATCAGACCCGGGGAGGAAGAGACCCAGTACTTC.

The table lists this clonotype with a few counts. A read error may account for a junction end that differs from germline. The chain links TRBV11-2 to TRBJ2-1; tentatively, D is TRBD1 (6 bases). The germline gives CDR1 SGHAT, CDR2 FQNNGV. This CDR3 is 14 amino acids long. The CDR3 reads CASSLKGVFSERFF. The CDR3 region has the DNA TGTGCCAGCAGCTTGAAGGGGGTCTTCAGTGAGCGGTTCTTC.

This clonotype was counted at least ten times. V is TRBV6-2 or TRBV6-3 and J is TRBJ2-4; 10 bases are a match to TRBD2. The CDR3 spans 15 residues. The trim removed 7 bases at V and 10 bases at J, leaving 13 bases unmatched. Germline lookup yields CDR1 MNHEY and CDR2 SVGEGT. This CDR3 is CASNPRGTSALIQYF. As DNA, the CDR3 is TGTGCCAGCAACCCCAGGGGGACTAGCGCTCTAATTCAGTACTTC.

V usage is TRBV7-2 and J usage is TRBJ2-7; 14 positions agree with TRBD2. Trimming at V came to 4 bases and at J to 9 bases, leaving 5 bases not matched to a gene. The CDR3 has 14 amino acids. CDR1 is SGHTA and CDR2 is FQGNSA in the germline V gene. The CDR3 spells CASSSGLAGALQYF. The CDR3 nucleotides are TGTGCCAGCAGCTCGGGACTAGCGGGAGCTCTGCAGTACTTC.

V and J are TRBV7-2 and TRBJ2-5; perhaps TRBD1 as D (6 bases). Trimming removed 6 bases at V and 2 bases at J, with 16 bases between. In germline, CDR1 is SGHTA, CDR2 FQGNSA. CDR3 length: 15 amino acids. The CDR3 reads CASRPIGQLQETQYF. Written as DNA, the CDR3 is TGTGCCAGCAGACCCATTGGACAGTTACAAGAGACCCAGTACTTC.

V usage is TRBV2 and J usage is TRBJ2-5, with 9 bases identical to TRBD2. The CDR3 length is 15 residues. V was clipped by 7 bases and J by 5 bases; unmatched bases: 11. Looked up from germline, CDR1 is SNHLY and CDR2 is FYNNEI. The CDR3 loop is CASNRLAEEEETQYF. For the CDR3, the DNA is TGTGCCAGCAACCGACTAGCGGAAGAGGAGGAGACCCAGTACTTC.

This clonotype was recorded a few times. The V and J genes are TRBV12-3 or TRBV12-4 and TRBJ2-5; 11 positions agree with TRBD1. V shed 9 bases, J shed 5 bases, and the junction held 5 bases outside the gene matches. This CDR3 region has 13 residues. The CDR3 DNA reads as TGTGCCAGTAGGACAGGGGGCCGGGAGACCCAGTACTTC. This codes for CASRTGGRETQYF.

As regards this clonotype: The final CDR3 position lacks the conserved phenylalanine or tryptophan, pointing to a likely read error. The CDR3 DNA is TGTGCCTGGAGTCAGCGGCTAGCGGAGGGGACCCAGTACCTC. Its protein is CAWSQRLAEGTQYL. This sequence joins TRBV30 and TRBJ2-5; TRBD2 agrees at 7 bases. V lost 2 bases to trimming and J lost 7 bases; unmatched junction nucleotides: 10. The CDR3 is 14 residues long. Germline V gene data show CDR1 as GTSNPN and CDR2 as SVGIG (reference sequence).

This clonotype was picked up many times. The chain couples TRBV19 to TRBJ2-1, with unresolved D. The ends were cut back, 4 bases at V and 7 bases at J, with 8 bases in the middle. The CDR3 consists of 12 residues. Per germline, CDR1 LNHDA and CDR2 SQIVND (reference sequence). The CDR3 region is CASSTGGNEQFF. The CDR3 nucleotides read TGTGCCAGTAGTACTGGTGGGAATGAGCAGTTCTTC.

The chain is built from TRBV3-1 and TRBJ1-5; D is undetermined. This CDR3 comprises 14 residues. V was pared by 3 bases and J by 6 bases, with 12 bases between. Per germline, CDR1 LGHDT and CDR2 YNNKEL (reference sequence). Here the CDR3 DNA reads TGTGCCAGCAGCCAGGATGGCCACAGTCAGCCCCAGCATTTT. This gives the protein CASSQDGHSQPQHF.

This clonotype was found a few times. The chain couples TRBV6-1 to TRBJ1-1; D uncertain. Germline V lookup: CDR1 MNHNS, CDR2 SASEGT. The ends were cut back, 2 bases at V and 6 bases at J, with 10 bases in the middle. This CDR3 comprises 13 residues. The CDR3 loop is CASSEPVGAEAFF. The CDR3 nucleotides read TGTGCCAGCAGTGAACCCGTCGGGGCTGAAGCTTTCTTT.

Remarks on this clonotype: The missing conserved phenylalanine or tryptophan at the end of this CDR3 makes a read error likely. The chain is built from TRBV9 and TRBJ1-1; unclear D gene. Per the germline V gene, CDR1 is SGDLS and CDR2 is YYNGEE. V lost 0 bases to trimming and J lost 1 base, with 4 bases between them. The CDR3 is 13 amino acids. CDR3 in amino acids: CASSVGWNTEAFL. In DNA, the CDR3 is TGTGCCAGCAGCGTAGGATGGAACACTGAAGCTTTCCTT.

The chain carries TRBV29-1 and TRBJ2-7; TRBD1 aligns across 10 bases. The germline gives CDR1 SQVTM, CDR2 ANQGSEA. CDR3 size: 14 residues. J was trimmed by 5 bases and V by 5 bases; bases with no gene match: 9. CDR3 DNA: TGCAGCGTTCGTACGGGACAGGGGACTAACGAGCAGTACTTC. It encodes CSVRTGQGTNEQYF.

This clonotype was counted many times. This rearrangement joins TRBV7-8 to TRBJ1-2, with D possibly matching TRBD1 (5 bases). V dropped 1 base and J dropped 4 bases, with 13 bases sitting between them. CDR1 SGHVS and CDR2 FQNEAQ come from the germline V gene. This CDR3 spans 15 amino acids. The CDR3 spells CASSLGPREPYGYTF. CDR3 nucleotide sequence: TGTGCCAGCAGCTTAGGACCCAGGGAGCCCTATGGCTACACCTTC.

V gene TRBV20-1 combines with J gene TRBJ2-7, with D tentatively TRBD1 (6 bases). Trimming stripped 2 bases from V and 0 bases from J, with 17 bases between. Per germline, CDR1 DFQATT and CDR2 SNEGSKA (reference sequence). The length of the CDR3 is 16 residues. CDR3 coding DNA: TGCAGTGCTAGAAGGTACAGGGACATGAACTCCTACGAGCAGTACTTC. It is translated as CSARRYRDMNSYEQYF.

This chain joins TRBV29-1 and TRBJ2-2, with a weak D call TRBD1 (6 bases). The V end was cut by 5 bases, the J end by 4 bases, with 8 bases between. The CDR3 is 12 amino acids. Germline loops: CDR1 SQVTM, CDR2 ANQGSEA. The CDR3 loop is CSVQGTTGELFF. CDR3 nucleotide sequence: TGCAGCGTTCAGGGGACCACCGGGGAGCTGTTTTTT.

The J gene is TRBJ1-1, the V gene TRBV2; D is uncertain. This CDR3 spans 15 amino acids. V was shortened by 6 bases and J by 1 base, with 15 bases between the two germline ends. The germline V gene has CDR1 SNHLY and CDR2 FYNNEI. CDR3 amino acids: CASRSVGLGNTEAFF. The DNA for the CDR3 is TGTGCCAGCAGATCGGTAGGGTTGGGGAACACTGAAGCTTTCTTT.

The J gene is TRBJ2-2, the V gene TRBV13; the D gene is possibly TRBD1 (5 bases). Germline lookup yields CDR1 PRHDT and CDR2 FYEKMQ (reference sequence). Trimming took 5 bases from V and 4 from J, leaving 14 bases between them. This CDR3 region has 15 residues. The CDR3 sequence: CASSHLQGPTGELFF. In nucleotides, the CDR3 is TGTGCCAGCAGCCACCTCCAGGGTCCCACCGGGGAGCTGTTTTTT. Full variable domain (rest looked up from reference TRBV13 and TRBJ2-2): AAGVIQSPRHLIKEKRETATLKCYPIPRHDTVYWYQQGPGQDPQFLISFYEKMQSDKGSIPDRFSAQQFSDYHSELNMSSLELGDSALYFCASSHLQGPTGELFFGEGSRLTVL.

The chain has TRBV4-3 and TRBJ2-7, with a tentative D call TRBD2 (5 bases). Germline V lookup: CDR1 LGHNA, CDR2 YSLEER. The CDR3 has 18 residues. V was pared by 0 bases and J by 0 bases, with 18 bases between. CDR3: CASSQDRGLGDSSYEQYF. In DNA form, the CDR3 reads TGCGCCAGCAGCCAAGATCGAGGGTTGGGAGATAGCTCCTACGAGCAGTACTTC.